This T cell receptor (beta chain) originates from a study of T cell responses to AZD1222 COVID-19 vaccine. Points on this clone: Its antigen is unknown.

Pooled samples include second doses given at about 4 or 12 weeks. Study-level results: Most donors were white British and more were female, and clonal diversity was possibly underestimated.

Here immunoSEQ multiplex PCR was the method, and the copy in TCRdb shows in-frame clones only, minus some. Of 160,000 or so clones listed, more than 90% were seen once; the top ten hold more than 1.3%. CDR1 is SGHTA and CDR2 is FQGNSA in the germline V gene. The ends lost 4 bases at V and 11 bases at J; junction bases unmatched: 4. The CDR3 contains 11 residues. This sequence joins TRBV7-2 and TRBJ1-1; 7 nucleotides align to TRBD1. The sequences come from peripheral blood, collected 28 days after the second AZD1222 dose. The sequence was obtained from an adult who received the AZD1222 COVID-19 vaccine. In nucleotides, the CDR3 is TGTGCCAGCAGCTCTACAGGGGACGCTTTCTTT. The encoded protein is CASSSTGDAFF.